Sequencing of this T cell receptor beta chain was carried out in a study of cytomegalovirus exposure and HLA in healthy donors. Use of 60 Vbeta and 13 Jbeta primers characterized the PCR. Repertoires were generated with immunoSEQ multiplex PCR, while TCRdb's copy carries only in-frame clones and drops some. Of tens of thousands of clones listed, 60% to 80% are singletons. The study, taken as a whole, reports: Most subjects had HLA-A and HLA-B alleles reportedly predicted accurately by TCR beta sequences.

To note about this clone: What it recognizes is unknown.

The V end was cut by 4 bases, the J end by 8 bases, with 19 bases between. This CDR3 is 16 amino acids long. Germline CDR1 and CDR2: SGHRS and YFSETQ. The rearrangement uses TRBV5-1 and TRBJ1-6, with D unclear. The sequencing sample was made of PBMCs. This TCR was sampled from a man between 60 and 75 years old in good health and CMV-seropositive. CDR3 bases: TGCGCCAGCAGCCAGAGGGCCGTATCTGGTGATTCACCCCTCCACTTT. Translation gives CASSQRAVSGDSPLHF.